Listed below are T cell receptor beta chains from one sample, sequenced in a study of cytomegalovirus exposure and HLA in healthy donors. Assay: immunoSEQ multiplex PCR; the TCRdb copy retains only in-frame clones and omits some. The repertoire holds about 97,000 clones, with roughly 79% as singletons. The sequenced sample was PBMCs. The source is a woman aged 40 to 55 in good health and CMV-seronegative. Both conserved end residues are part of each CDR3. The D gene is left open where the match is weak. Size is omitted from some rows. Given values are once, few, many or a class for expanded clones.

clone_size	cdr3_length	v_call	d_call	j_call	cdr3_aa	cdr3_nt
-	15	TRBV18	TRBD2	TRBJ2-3	CASSPSSGLTDTQYF	TGTGCCAGCTCACCAAGTAGCGGGCTCACAGATACGCAGTATTTT
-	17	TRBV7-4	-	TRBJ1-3	CASSLGGHQDNPTTIYF	TGTGCCAGCAGCTTAGGGGGGCACCAGGATAACCCGACAACCATATATTTT
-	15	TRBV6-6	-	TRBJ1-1	CASSYRGGMNTEAFF	TGTGCCAGCAGTTACAGGGGAGGGATGAACACTGAAGCTTTCTTT
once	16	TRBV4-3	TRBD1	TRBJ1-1	CASSQDRAGGKTEAFF	TGCGCCAGCAGCCAAGATAGGGCAGGGGGCAAGACTGAAGCTTTCTTT
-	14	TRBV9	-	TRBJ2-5	CASSPWDLQETQYF	TGTGCCAGCAGCCCGTGGGACTTGCAAGAGACCCAGTACTTC
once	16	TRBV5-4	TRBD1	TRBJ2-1	CASSAGTGGAFREQFF	TGTGCCAGCAGCGCCGGGACAGGGGGCGCCTTTCGCGAGCAGTTCTTC
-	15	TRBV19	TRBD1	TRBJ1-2	CASSIGPTGVYGYTF	TGTGCCAGTAGTATAGGCCCGACAGGGGTCTATGGCTACACCTTC
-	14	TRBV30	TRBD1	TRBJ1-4	CAWSEDRVREKLFF	TGTGCCTGGAGTGAAGACAGGGTGCGGGAAAAACTGTTTTTT
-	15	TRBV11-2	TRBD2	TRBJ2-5	CASSWGTSGEETQYF	TGTGCCAGCAGCTGGGGGACTAGCGGGGAAGAGACCCAGTACTTC
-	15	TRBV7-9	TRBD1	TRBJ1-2	CASSSGQGERYGYTF	TGTGCCAGCAGCTCAGGACAGGGGGAGAGGTATGGCTACACCTTC
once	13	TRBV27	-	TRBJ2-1	CASSFTGSNEQFF	TGTGCCAGCAGTTTTACCGGGAGCAATGAGCAGTTCTTC
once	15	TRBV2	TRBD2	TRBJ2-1	CASRQGLAVDNEQFF	TGTGCCAGCAGGCAAGGACTAGCCGTAGACAATGAGCAGTTCTTC
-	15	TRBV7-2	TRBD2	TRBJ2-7	CASSLGTSGGYEQYF	TGTGCCAGCAGCCTCGGGACTAGCGGGGGTTACGAGCAGTACTTC
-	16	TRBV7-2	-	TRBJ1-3	CASSLEAGPAYGTIYF	TGTGCCAGCAGCTTAGAGGCAGGTCCTGCTTACGGCACCATATATTTT
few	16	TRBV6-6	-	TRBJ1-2	CASSYTSTAGDYGYTF	TGTGCCAGCAGTTACACTTCGACAGCAGGGGACTATGGCTACACCTTC
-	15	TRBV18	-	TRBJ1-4	CASSPQGETNEKLFF	TGTGCCAGCTCACCACAGGGGGAAACTAATGAAAAACTGTTTTTT
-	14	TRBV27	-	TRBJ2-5	CASSFGRNRETQYF	TGTGCCAGCAGTTTCGGCAGGAACCGAGAGACCCAGTACTTC
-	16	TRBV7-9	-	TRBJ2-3	CASSPRGGTVKDTQYF	TGTGCCAGCAGCCCTAGGGGGGGGACGGTTAAGGATACGCAGTATTTT
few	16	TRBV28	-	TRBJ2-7	CASSFPEGVIPHEQYF	TGTGCCAGCAGTTTCCCGGAGGGAGTTATCCCGCACGAGCAGTACTTC
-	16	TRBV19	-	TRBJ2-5	CASSIGGRGVQETQYF	TGTGCCAGTAGTATCGGGGGGCGCGGCGTACAAGAGACCCAGTACTTC
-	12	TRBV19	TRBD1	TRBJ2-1	CASRPGQDEQFF	TGTGCCAGTAGGCCGGGACAGGATGAGCAGTTCTTC
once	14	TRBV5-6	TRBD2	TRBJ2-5	CASSPTLALETQYF	TGTGCCAGCAGCCCCACACTAGCGCTGGAGACCCAGTACTTC
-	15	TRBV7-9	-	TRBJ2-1	CASSLGGLGVSEQFF	TGTGCCAGCAGCTTAGGTGGGCTAGGGGTTAGTGAGCAGTTCTTC
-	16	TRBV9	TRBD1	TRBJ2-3	CASSVWDSSSTDTQYF	TGTGCCAGCAGCGTCTGGGACAGTTCTAGCACAGATACGCAGTATTTT
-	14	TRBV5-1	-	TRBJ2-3	CASSLAPHTDTQYF	TGCGCCAGCAGCCTCGCGCCCCACACAGATACGCAGTATTTT
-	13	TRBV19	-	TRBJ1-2	CASSIKGRDGYTF	TGTGCCAGTAGTATAAAGGGGCGCGATGGCTACACCTTC
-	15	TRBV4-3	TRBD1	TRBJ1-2	CASSQEDRVVGGYTF	TGCGCCAGCAGCCAGGAGGACAGGGTAGTAGGGGGCTACACCTTC
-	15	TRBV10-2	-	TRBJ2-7	CASSYGEVARYEQYF	TGCGCCAGCAGTTACGGCGAGGTGGCGCGGTACGAGCAGTACTTC
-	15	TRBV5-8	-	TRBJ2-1	CASSFDRGGGNEQFF	TGTGCCAGCAGCTTCGACAGGGGAGGGGGCAATGAGCAGTTCTTC
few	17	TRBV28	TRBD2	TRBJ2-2	CASSFTGLAINTGELFF	TGTGCCAGCAGTTTCACCGGACTAGCGATTAACACCGGGGAGCTGTTTTTT
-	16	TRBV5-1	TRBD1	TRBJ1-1	CASSLRDRGLNTEAFF	TGCGCCAGCAGCCTCCGGGACAGGGGGCTGAACACTGAAGCTTTCTTT
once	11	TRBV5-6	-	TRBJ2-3	CASSNGDTQYF	TGTGCCAGCAGCAACGGGGATACGCAGTATTTT
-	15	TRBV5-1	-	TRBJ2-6	CASSLDTGSDNVLTF	TGCGCCAGCAGCTTGGATACAGGGTCGGACAACGTCCTGACTTTC
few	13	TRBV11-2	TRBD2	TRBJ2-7	CASSPGLALEQYF	TGTGCCAGCAGCCCCGGACTAGCTTTAGAGCAGTACTTC
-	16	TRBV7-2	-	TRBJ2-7	CASSTIAGVRGYEQYF	TGTGCCAGCAGCACGATCGCAGGGGTTAGGGGCTACGAGCAGTACTTC
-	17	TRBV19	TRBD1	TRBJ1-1	CASSKTGGGSSGTEAFF	TGTGCCAGTAGTAAAACAGGGGGAGGGAGTTCGGGCACTGAAGCTTTCTTT
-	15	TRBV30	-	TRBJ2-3	CAWEIGLAQADTQYF	TGTGCCTGGGAAATCGGACTCGCTCAGGCAGATACGCAGTATTTT
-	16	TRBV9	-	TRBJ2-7	CASSVATTGASYEQYF	TGTGCCAGCAGCGTAGCTACCACGGGAGCGTCCTACGAGCAGTACTTC
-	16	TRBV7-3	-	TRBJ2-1	CASSLGRRGWENEQFF	TGTGCCAGCAGCTTAGGTCGGCGGGGATGGGAAAATGAGCAGTTCTTC
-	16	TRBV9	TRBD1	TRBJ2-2	CASSVTGQGDTGELFF	TGTGCCAGCAGCGTTACTGGACAGGGGGACACCGGGGAGCTGTTTTTT
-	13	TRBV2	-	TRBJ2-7	CASSEARQAGRYF	TGTGCCAGCAGTGAAGCACGGCAGGCAGGCCGGTACTTC
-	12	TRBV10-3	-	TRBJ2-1	CAISGGEGEQFF	TGTGCCATCAGTGGGGGGGAAGGTGAGCAGTTCTTC
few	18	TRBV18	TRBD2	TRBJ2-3	CASSPRVSGPVGGDTQYF	TGTGCCAGCTCACCACGAGTTAGCGGGCCCGTGGGAGGGGATACGCAGTATTTT
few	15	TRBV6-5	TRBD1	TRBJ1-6	CASTPGQGYNSPLHF	TGTGCCAGCACTCCGGGACAGGGTTATAATTCACCCCTCCACTTT
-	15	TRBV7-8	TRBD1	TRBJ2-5	CASRTLGTDQETQYF	TGTGCCAGCAGAACACTCGGGACAGACCAAGAGACCCAGTACTTC
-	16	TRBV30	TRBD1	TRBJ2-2	CAWSARPGQGDRGAVF	TGTGCCTGGAGTGCCCGACCGGGACAGGGTGACCGGGGAGCTGTTTTT
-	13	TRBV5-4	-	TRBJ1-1	CASSLAGAHGAFF	TGTGCCAGCAGCTTGGCAGGGGCCCATGGAGCTTTCTTT
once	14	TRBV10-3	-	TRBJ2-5	CAISESLSIETQYF	TGTGCCATCAGTGAGTCGCTGTCTATAGAGACCCAGTACTTC
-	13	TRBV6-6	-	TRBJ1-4	CASSRGLREKLFF	TGTGCCAGCAGCAGGGGTCTGAGGGAAAAACTGTTTTTT
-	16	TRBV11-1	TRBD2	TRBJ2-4	CASSLAGGLAKNIQYF	TGTGCCAGCAGCTTAGCGGGAGGGCTAGCCAAAAACATTCAGTACTTC
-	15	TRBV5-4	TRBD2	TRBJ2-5	CASSLSAGGGETQYF	TGTGCCAGCAGCTTGTCAGCGGGAGGGGGAGAGACCCAGTACTTC
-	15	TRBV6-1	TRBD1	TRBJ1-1	CASSVDGQGNTEAFF	TGTGCCAGCAGCGTCGATGGACAGGGGAACACTGAAGCTTTCTTT